What follows are 7 T cell receptor beta chains derived from one specimen sequenced in a study of blood T cell repertoires in COVID-19. Produced via immunoSEQ multiplex PCR; TCRdb's table is partial and in-frame only. The data show some 390,000 clones, around 87% seen once. The sequenced sample was peripheral blood. The receptors derive from a human donor in a cohort sampled during active COVID-19.

The chain couples TRBV30 to TRBJ2-5; 10 bases match TRBD1. Trimming took 2 bases from V and 5 from J; bases not matched to a gene: 8. The length of the CDR3 is 15 residues. Germline assignment: CDR1 GTSNPN and CDR2 SVGIG (reference sequence). CDR3 loop: CAWSTGQGGGETQYF. CDR3 in DNA: TGTGCCTGGAGTACCGGACAGGGGGGAGGGGAGACCCAGTACTTC. The variable domain in full, with the rest retrieved from reference TRBV30 and TRBJ2-5, is SQTIHQWPATLVQPVGSPLSLECTVEGTSNPNLYWYRQAAGRGLQLLFYSVGIGQISSEVPQNLSASRPQDRQFILSSKKLLLSDSGFYLCAWSTGQGGGETQYFGPGTRLLVL.

This chain joins TRBV18 and TRBJ1-2; D is perhaps TRBD1 (6 bases). The CDR3 extends over 13 amino acids. Per germline, CDR1 KGHSH and CDR2 LQKENI. V lost 3 bases to trimming and J lost 8 bases, with 13 bases between them. CDR3 bases: TGTGCCAGCTCACCGGAAGGGGGTGACGGCTACACCTTC. Its protein product is CASSPEGGDGYTF.

Concerning this clone itself: Distinct nucleotide sequences in the sample also encode this CDR3. This chain joins TRBV7-9 and TRBJ1-6, with 7 positions matching TRBD1. The CDR3 spans 15 residues. Germline values: CDR1 SEHNR, CDR2 FQNEAQ (reference sequence). J gave up 6 bases and V 0 bases, and 2 bases lay outside the gene matches. The CDR3 spells CASSLARDSNSPLHF. In DNA form, the CDR3 reads TGTGCCAGCAGCTTAGCCCGGGACAGTAATTCACCCCTCCACTTT.

The chain has TRBV5-1 and TRBJ1-6; TRBD1 agrees at 7 bases. The CDR3 contains 18 residues. The germline gives CDR1 SGHRS, CDR2 YFSETQ. Trimming at V came to 1 base and at J to 0 bases, leaving 7 bases not matched to a gene. CDR3: CASSLWGTVDSYNSPLHF. The DNA of the CDR3 is TGCGCCAGCAGCTTGTGGGGGACAGTCGACTCCTATAATTCACCCCTCCACTTT.

This chain joins TRBV7-9 and TRBJ2-2; 9 bases match TRBD2. The CDR3 runs 17 residues. From germline, CDR1 is SEHNR and CDR2 FQNEAQ (reference sequence). Trimming at V came to 8 bases and at J to 4 bases, leaving 14 bases not matched to a gene. In nucleotides, the CDR3 is TGTGCCAGCGTCCTACTCTTTAGCGGGGGCGGCACCGGGGAGCTGTTTTTT. Translated, it gives CASVLLFSGGGTGELFF.

The count of this clone is one. V usage is TRBV11-2 and J usage is TRBJ1-1; D is unresolved. The germline CDR1 and CDR2 sequences are SGHAT and FQNNGV. This CDR3 spans 11 amino acids. Trimming cost V 7 bases and J 8 bases, with 11 bases left between them. The CDR3 protein is CASKGYGEAFF. The CDR3 coding sequence is TGTGCCAGCAAAGGTTACGGGGAAGCTTTCTTT. Filled out from reference TRBV11-2 and TRBJ1-1, the complete variable domain reads EAGVAQSPRYKIIEKRQSVAFWCNPISGHATLYWYQQILGQGPKLLIQFQNNGVVDDSQLPKDRFSAERLKGVDSTLKIQPAKLEDSAVYLCASKGYGEAFFGQGTRLTVV.

The genes are TRBV30 and TRBJ1-2; 8 bases fit TRBD1. V dropped 5 bases and J dropped 4; count of bases not matched to a gene: 12. This CDR3 has 15 amino acids. Germline CDR1 is GTSNPN and CDR2 is SVGIG (reference sequence). The CDR3 region has the DNA TGTGCCTGGGACTATGGGACAGGACTCCCCTATGGCTACACCTTC. Translation: CAWDYGTGLPYGYTF. Full variable domain (rest looked up from reference TRBV30 and TRBJ1-2): SQTIHQWPATLVQPVGSPLSLECTVEGTSNPNLYWYRQAAGRGLQLLFYSVGIGQISSEVPQNLSASRPQDRQFILSSKKLLLSDSGFYLCAWDYGTGLPYGYTFGSGTRLTVV.